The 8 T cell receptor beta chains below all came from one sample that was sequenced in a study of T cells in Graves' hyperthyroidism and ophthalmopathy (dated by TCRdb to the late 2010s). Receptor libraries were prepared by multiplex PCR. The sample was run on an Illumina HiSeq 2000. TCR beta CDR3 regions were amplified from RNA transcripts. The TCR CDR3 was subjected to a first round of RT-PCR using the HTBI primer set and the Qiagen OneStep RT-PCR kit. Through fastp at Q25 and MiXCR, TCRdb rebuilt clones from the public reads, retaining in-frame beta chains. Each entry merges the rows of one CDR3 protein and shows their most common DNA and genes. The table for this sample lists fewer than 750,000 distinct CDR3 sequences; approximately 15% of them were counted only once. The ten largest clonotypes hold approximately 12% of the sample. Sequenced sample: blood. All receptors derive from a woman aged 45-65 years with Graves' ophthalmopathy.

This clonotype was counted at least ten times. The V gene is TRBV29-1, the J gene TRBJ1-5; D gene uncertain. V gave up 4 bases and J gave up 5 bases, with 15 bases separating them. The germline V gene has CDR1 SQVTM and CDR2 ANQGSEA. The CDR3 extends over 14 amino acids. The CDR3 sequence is CSVAYSQKDQPQHF. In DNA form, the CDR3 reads TGCAGCGTTGCCTACAGTCAAAAGGATCAGCCCCAGCATTTT.

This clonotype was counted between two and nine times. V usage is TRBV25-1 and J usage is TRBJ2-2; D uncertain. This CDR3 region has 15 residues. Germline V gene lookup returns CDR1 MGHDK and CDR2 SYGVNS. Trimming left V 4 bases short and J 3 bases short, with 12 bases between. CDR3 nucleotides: TGTGCCAGCAGTGTCGTCTCTGAATACACCGGGGAGCTGTTTTTT. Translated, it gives CASSVVSEYTGELFF. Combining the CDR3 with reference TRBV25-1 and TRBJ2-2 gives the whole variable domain EADIYQTPRYLVIGTGKKITLECSQTMGHDKMYWYQQDPGMELHLIHYSYGVNSTEKGDLSSESTVSRIRTEHFPLTLESARPSHTSQYLCASSVVSEYTGELFFGEGSRLTVL.

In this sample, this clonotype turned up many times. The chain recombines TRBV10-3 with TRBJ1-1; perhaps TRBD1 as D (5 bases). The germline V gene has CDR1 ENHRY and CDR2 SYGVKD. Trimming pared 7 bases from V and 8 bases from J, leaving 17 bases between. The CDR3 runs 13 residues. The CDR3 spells CAIKRSLGTEAFF. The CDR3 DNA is TGTGCCATCAAACGCTCCCTGGGGACCGAAGCTTTCTTT.

This chain's CDR3 is CASRGTGGGPGELFF. The CDR3 DNA reads as TGTGCCAGCAGGGGGACAGGGGGAGGCCCCGGGGAGCTGTTTTTT. The V call is TRBV28, the J call TRBJ2-2, with 11 bases lining up with TRBD1. Germline values: CDR1 MDHEN, CDR2 SYDVKM. The V segment lost 6 bases and the J segment 6 bases; nucleotides outside the gene matches: 6. The CDR3 extends over 15 amino acids.

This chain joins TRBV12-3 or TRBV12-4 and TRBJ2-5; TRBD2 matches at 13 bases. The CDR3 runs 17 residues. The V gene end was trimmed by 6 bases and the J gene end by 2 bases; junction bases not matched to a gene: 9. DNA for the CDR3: TGTGCCAGCAGAGCTATCGGGACTAGCGGGACTCAAGAGACCCAGTACTTC. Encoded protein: CASRAIGTSGTQETQYF.

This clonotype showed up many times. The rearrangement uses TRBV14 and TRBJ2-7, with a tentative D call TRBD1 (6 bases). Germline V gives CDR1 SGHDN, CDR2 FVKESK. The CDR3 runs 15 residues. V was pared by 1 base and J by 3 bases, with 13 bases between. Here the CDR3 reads CASSQVPAGDYEQYF. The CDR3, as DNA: TGTGCCAGCAGCCAAGTCCCCGCAGGGGACTACGAGCAGTACTTC.

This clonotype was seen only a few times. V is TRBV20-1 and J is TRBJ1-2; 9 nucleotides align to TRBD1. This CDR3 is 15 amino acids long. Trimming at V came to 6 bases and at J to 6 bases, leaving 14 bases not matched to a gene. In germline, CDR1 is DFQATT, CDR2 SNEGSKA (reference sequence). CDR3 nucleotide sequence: TGCAGTGCCCACGGTGCGGGACAGGGATGGGATGGCTACACCTTC. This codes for CSAHGAGQGWDGYTF.

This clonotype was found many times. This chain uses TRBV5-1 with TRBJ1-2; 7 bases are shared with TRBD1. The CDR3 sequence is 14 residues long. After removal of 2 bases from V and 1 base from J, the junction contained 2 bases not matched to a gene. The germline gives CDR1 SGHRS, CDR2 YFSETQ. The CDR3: CASSLTGDNYGYTF. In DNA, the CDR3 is TGCGCCAGCAGCTTAACAGGGGATAACTATGGCTACACCTTC.